The 7 T cell receptor beta chains given below trace back to one sample, sequenced in a study of early stage breast cancer tumors. The repertoire was sequenced with immunoSEQ multiplex PCR; TCRdb's copy has only in-frame clones and lacks some. The repertoire holds more than 13,000 clones, with 70% to 80% as singletons. Sequencing input: normal breast tissue next to the tumor. Every receptor here comes from a person aged 45 to 59 with breast cancer.

The chain combines TRBV7-9 with TRBJ2-3; 8 positions agree with TRBD2. This CDR3 is 15 amino acids long. V was pared by 5 bases and J by 2 bases, with 6 bases of the junction left unmatched. Germline lookup yields CDR1 SEHNR and CDR2 FQNEAQ (reference sequence). The CDR3 loop reads CASSGYSGDTDTQYF. The CDR3 DNA sequence: TGTGCCAGCAGCGGTTATAGCGGGGACACAGATACGCAGTATTTT.

The chain uses TRBV28 and TRBJ1-2, with D uncertain. Germline V gene data show CDR1 as MDHEN and CDR2 as SYDVKM. This CDR3 comprises 14 residues. V lost 7 bases to trimming and J lost 2 bases, with 14 bases between them. CDR3 nucleotides: TGTGCCAGCACCTCTGCCCACGGAAACTATGGCTACACCTTC. Its protein product is CASTSAHGNYGYTF.

The V call is TRBV18, the J call TRBJ2-3, with D perhaps TRBD1 or TRBD2 (5 bases each). The germline V and J ends were trimmed by 4 bases and 6 bases, with 17 bases remaining between them. Per germline, CDR1 KGHSH and CDR2 LQKENI. CDR3 length: 15 residues. This CDR3 reads CASSRRDPRWDTQYF. The DNA for the CDR3 is TGTGCCAGCTCACGCCGGGACCCCCGTTGGGATACGCAGTATTTT.

This clone has only one observation. The genes are TRBV5-1 and TRBJ2-6; TRBD1 is a possible D gene (6 bases). Trimming left V 3 bases short and J 4 bases short, with 11 bases between. The germline V gene encodes CDR1 SGHRS and CDR2 YFSETQ. CDR3 length: 15 residues. The CDR3: CASSSGAPGANVLTF. DNA of the CDR3: TGCGCCAGCAGCTCAGGGGCGCCAGGGGCCAACGTCCTGACTTTC.

The chain has TRBV11-2 and TRBJ2-5; 7 bases fit TRBD1. Germline CDR1 is SGHAT and CDR2 is FQNNGV. The CDR3 is 15 amino acids. V gave up 3 bases and J gave up 1 base; unmatched junction bases: 5. The CDR3 DNA is TGTGCCAGCAGCTTTAATACAGGGGCCCAAGAGACCCAGTACTTC. Its protein is CASSFNTGAQETQYF.

This chain connects TRBV7-2 to TRBJ2-2; 7 bases agree with TRBD2. Germline CDR1 reads SGHTA; CDR2 reads FQGNSA. The CDR3 runs 14 residues. Germline trimming cut 6 bases from V and 2 bases from J; bases unmatched to any gene: 3. CDR3 loop: CASSRDYNTGELFF. The CDR3 DNA sequence: TGTGCCAGCAGTCGGGACTACAACACCGGGGAGCTGTTTTTT.

The rearrangement joins TRBV21-1 to TRBJ1-2; the DNA was not compared with TRBD1, the D call given in the table. TRBV21-1 has pseudogene status. The length of the CDR3 is 14 residues. For the CDR3, the DNA is TGTGCCAGCAGTCGAAACCCCCCAGGGGATGGCTACACCTTC. Translated: CASSRNPPGDGYTF.